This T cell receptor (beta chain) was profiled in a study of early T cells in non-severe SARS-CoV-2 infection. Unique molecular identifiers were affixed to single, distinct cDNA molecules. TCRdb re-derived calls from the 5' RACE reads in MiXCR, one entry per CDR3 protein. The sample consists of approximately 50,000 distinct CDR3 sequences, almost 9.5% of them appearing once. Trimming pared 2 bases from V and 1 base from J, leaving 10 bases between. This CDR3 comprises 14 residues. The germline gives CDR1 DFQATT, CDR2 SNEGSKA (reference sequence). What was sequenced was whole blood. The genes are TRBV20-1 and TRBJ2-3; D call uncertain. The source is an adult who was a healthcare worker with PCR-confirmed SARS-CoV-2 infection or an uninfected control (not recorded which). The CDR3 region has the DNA TGCAGTGCTAGATACGCCGTGGGCACAGATACGCAGTATTTT. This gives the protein CSARYAVGTDTQYF.